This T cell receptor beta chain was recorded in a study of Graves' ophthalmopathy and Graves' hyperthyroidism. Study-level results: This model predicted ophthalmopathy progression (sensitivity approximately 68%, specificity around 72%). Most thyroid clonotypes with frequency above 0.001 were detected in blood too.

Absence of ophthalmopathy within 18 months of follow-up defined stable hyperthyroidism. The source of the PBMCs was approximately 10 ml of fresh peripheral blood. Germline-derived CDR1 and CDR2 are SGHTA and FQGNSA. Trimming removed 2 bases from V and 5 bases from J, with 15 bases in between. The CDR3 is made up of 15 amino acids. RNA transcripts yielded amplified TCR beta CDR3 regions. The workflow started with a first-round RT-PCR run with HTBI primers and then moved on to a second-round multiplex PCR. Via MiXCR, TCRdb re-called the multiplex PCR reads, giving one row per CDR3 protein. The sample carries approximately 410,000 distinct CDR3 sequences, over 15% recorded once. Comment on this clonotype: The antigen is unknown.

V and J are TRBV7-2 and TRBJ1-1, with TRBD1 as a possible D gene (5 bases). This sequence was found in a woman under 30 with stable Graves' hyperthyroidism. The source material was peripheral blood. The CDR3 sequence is CASSLPTGAWTEAFF. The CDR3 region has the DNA TGTGCCAGCAGCTTACCCACTGGGGCTTGGACTGAAGCTTTCTTT.